This T cell receptor beta chain was captured in a study of T cells in Graves' hyperthyroidism and ophthalmopathy. Study results and caveats: Most clonotypes that expanded in the thyroid above 0.001 also showed up in blood.

It was RNA transcripts that yielded the amplified TCR beta CDR3 regions. HTBI primers were used for first-round RT-PCR of the TCR CDR3. Using its own MiXCR run on the multiplex PCR reads, TCRdb lists one record per CDR3 protein. The sample yields 250,000 to 300,000 distinct CDR3 sequences, roughly an eighth seen once. Diagnostic assessment was based on clinical symptoms, serum thyroxine and TRAb, thyroid ultrasound and orbital computed tomography. Many counts were recorded for this clonotype. Its cognate antigen is unknown. The V and J ends lost 2 bases and 5 bases respectively, with 13 bases between them. The CDR3 sequence is 15 residues long. In germline, CDR1 is LNHDA, CDR2 SQIVND (reference sequence).

The sequenced sample was blood. The chain joins TRBV19 to TRBJ1-3; the D gene is possibly TRBD1 (6 bases). The receptor was derived from a woman in her thirties or forties with Graves' hyperthyroidism. The CDR3 spells CASSIIRTGRNTIYF. For the CDR3, the DNA is TGTGCCAGTAGTATAATAAGAACAGGGAGAAACACCATATATTTT. Supplemented by reference TRBV19 and TRBJ1-3, the full variable domain reads DGGITQSPKYLFRKEGQNVTLSCEQNLNHDAMYWYRQDPGQGLRLIYYSQIVNDFQKGDIAEGYSVSREKKESFPLTVTSAQKNPTAFYLCASSIIRTGRNTIYFGEGSWLTVV.